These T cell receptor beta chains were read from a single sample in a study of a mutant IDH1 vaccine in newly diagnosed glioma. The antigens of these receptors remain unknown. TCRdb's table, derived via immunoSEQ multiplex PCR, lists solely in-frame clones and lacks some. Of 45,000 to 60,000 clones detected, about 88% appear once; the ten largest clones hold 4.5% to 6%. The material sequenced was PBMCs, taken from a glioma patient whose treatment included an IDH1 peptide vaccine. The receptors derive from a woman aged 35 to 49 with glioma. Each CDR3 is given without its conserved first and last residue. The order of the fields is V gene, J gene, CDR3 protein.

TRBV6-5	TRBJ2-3	ASRGLAGISDTQY
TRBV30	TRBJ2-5	AWSVGGTQY
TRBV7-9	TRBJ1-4	ASSPGGTNEKLF
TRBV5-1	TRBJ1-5	ASSFGMDQPQH
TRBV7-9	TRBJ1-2	ASSPFRGDYGYT
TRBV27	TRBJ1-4	ASSSKSRNEKLF
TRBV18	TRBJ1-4	ASSPRLGSVTEKLF
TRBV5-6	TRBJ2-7	ASSWTTGGPYEQY
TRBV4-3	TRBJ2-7	ASSQGGLADSYEQY
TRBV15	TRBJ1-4	ATSRVGNEKLF
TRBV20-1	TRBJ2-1	SAIYNEQF
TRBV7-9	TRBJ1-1	ASSRGTPTEAF
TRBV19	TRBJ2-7	ATTPDRGNSYEQY
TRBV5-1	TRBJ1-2	ASSLGPSAQGYT
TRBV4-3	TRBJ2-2	ASSPMGGGNTGELF